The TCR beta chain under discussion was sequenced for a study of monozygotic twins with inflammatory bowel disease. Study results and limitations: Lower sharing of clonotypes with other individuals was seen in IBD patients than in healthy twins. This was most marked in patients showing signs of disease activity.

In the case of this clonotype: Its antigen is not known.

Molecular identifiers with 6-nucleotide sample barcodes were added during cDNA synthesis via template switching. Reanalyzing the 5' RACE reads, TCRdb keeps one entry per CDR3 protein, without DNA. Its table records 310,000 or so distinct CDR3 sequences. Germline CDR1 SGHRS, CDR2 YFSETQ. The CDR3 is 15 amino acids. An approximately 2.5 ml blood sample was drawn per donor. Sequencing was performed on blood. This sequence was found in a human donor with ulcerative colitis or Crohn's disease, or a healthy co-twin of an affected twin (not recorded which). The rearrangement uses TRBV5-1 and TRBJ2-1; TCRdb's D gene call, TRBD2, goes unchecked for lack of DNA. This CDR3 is CASSITSGSFNEQFF.